These 10 T cell receptor beta chains originate from one sample sequenced in a study of cytomegalovirus exposure and HLA in healthy donors. Only in-frame clones appear in the TCRdb table, and some are missing; sequencing was by immunoSEQ multiplex PCR. The sample has under 400,000 clones; 88% are singletons. Sequencing input: PBMCs. Every receptor here comes from a young man in good health and CMV-seronegative.

The V and J genes are TRBV6-4 and TRBJ1-5; perhaps TRBD1 as D (6 bases). Germline CDR1 reads MRHNA; CDR2 reads SNTAGT. The CDR3 totals 15 residues. V lost 0 bases to trimming and J lost 6 bases, with 12 bases between them. CDR3 amino acids: CASSDSNRVGQPQHF. The CDR3 coding sequence is TGTGCCAGCAGTGACTCGAACAGGGTAGGTCAGCCCCAGCATTTT.

This chain connects TRBV5-4 to TRBJ2-3; TRBD2 matches 11 bases. Trimming took 4 bases from V and 3 from J; bases not matched to a gene: 7. The CDR3 length is 16 residues. CDR1 and CDR2 from the germline V gene are SGHNT and YYREEE (reference sequence). The CDR3, as DNA: TGTGCCAGCAGCCGCCGGACTAGCGGGTGGACAGATACGCAGTATTTT. This gives the protein CASSRRTSGWTDTQYF.

This chain connects TRBV2 to TRBJ1-3; 9 nucleotides align to TRBD1. V gave up 8 bases and J gave up 2 bases; unmatched junction bases: 7. The CDR3 is 15 amino acids. The germline V gene has CDR1 SNHLY and CDR2 FYNNEI. For the CDR3, the DNA is TGTGCCAGCCTTGGACAGGGGACCACTGGAAACACCATATATTTT. Translation: CASLGQGTTGNTIYF.

The J gene is TRBJ2-7, the V gene TRBV10-3; the D gene is possibly TRBD2 (6 bases). V gave up 5 bases and J gave up 2 bases, with 13 bases separating them. CDR3 length: 14 amino acids. Germline V lookup: CDR1 ENHRY, CDR2 SYGVKD. Here the CDR3 DNA reads TGTGCCATCAGTTCCGGGACTGGGCCCTACGAGCAGTACTTC. Translation gives CAISSGTGPYEQYF.

The V gene is TRBV14, the J gene TRBJ2-5, with 13 bases fitting TRBD2. The CDR3 has 16 residues. J gave up 3 bases and V 6 bases, and 7 bases lay outside the gene matches. Germline V gene lookup returns CDR1 SGHDN and CDR2 FVKESK. The CDR3, as DNA: TGTGCCAGCAGTGTGGGACTAGCGGGGTTGAAAGAGACCCAGTACTTC. Translating it yields CASSVGLAGLKETQYF.

This clone was picked up one time. The rearrangement links TRBV7-9 to TRBJ2-3, with 9 bases aligning to TRBD2. From germline, CDR1 is SEHNR and CDR2 FQNEAQ (reference sequence). The CDR3 extends over 15 amino acids. The V and J ends lost 0 bases and 7 bases, in that order; junction bases with no gene match: 5. The CDR3 sequence is CASSLAGGGANTQYF. CDR3 nucleotide sequence: TGTGCCAGCAGCTTAGCCGGCGGGGGGGCCAATACGCAGTATTTT.

The rearrangement joins TRBV6-1 to TRBJ2-7; 7 bases agree with TRBD2. Germline V gives CDR1 MNHNS, CDR2 SASEGT. The CDR3 totals 15 residues. V was pared by 5 bases and J by 2 bases, with 9 bases of the junction left unmatched. This CDR3 reads CASSLEGRGPYEQYF. As DNA, the CDR3 is TGTGCCAGCAGTCTCGAGGGGAGGGGTCCCTACGAGCAGTACTTC.

This chain's CDR3 is CASSPDFSGNTIYF. CDR3 in DNA: TGTGCCAGCAGTCCTGACTTCTCTGGAAACACCATATATTTT. This chain uses TRBV6-6 with TRBJ1-3; D not resolved. The CDR3 loop spans 14 amino acids. In germline, CDR1 is MNHNY, CDR2 SVGAGI (reference sequence). Trimming took off 5 bases at V and 0 bases at J, with 8 bases between the two ends.

This chain uses TRBV4-2 with TRBJ1-6, with 9 positions matching TRBD1. The CDR3 spans 15 residues. The trim removed 1 base at V and 7 bases at J, leaving 2 bases unmatched. Germline V gene data show CDR1 as LGHNA and CDR2 as YNFKEQ. The CDR3 is CASSQAGTGNSPLHF. CDR3 DNA sequence: TGTGCCAGCAGCCAAGCCGGGACAGGGAATTCACCCCTCCACTTT.

V and J are TRBV21-1 and TRBJ1-3; TRBD1, the table's D call, lacks a check against the DNA. TRBV21-1 constitutes a pseudogene. The CDR3 totals 14 residues. CDR3 DNA sequence: TGTGCCAGCAGACCGGACAGGGAAGGAAACACCATATATTTT. It translates to CASRPDREGNTIYF.